Below, 23 T cell receptor beta chains from the same sample are listed, as sequenced in a study of regulatory T cells in long-lasting Graves disease (dated by TCRdb to the early 2020s). Library prep was done by multiplex PCR. The sequencer was an Illumina HiSeq 4000. TCR beta libraries were built with iRepertoire HTBI primers and Arm-PCR amplification of CDR3 regions. TCRdb ran its own pipeline on the public reads, namely fastp trimming at Q25 and MiXCR clone calling, and kept in-frame beta chains. Identical CDR3 protein sequences are pooled into one entry, listed with their most common genes and DNA. This sample has about 540,000 distinct CDR3 sequences in its table, and about 13% of those were observed once. Clones ranked in the top ten supply about 9.1% of the sample. The meaning of the sample's time point label: newly diagnosed GD, antithyroid drugs for less than 3 months. RNA was extracted from PBMCs in TRIzol for both TCR sequencing and RNA sequencing.

These data are also associated with another study on T cells in Graves' hyperthyroidism and ophthalmopathy.

The sample was peripheral blood mononuclear cells (PBMCs), taken at new diagnosis, from a patient treated with antithyroid drugs. These receptors originate from a man under 40 with Graves disease. Donor details come from another sample of the same person, matched by shared clones.

This clonotype was counted many times. V and J are TRBV7-8 and TRBJ2-1, with D tentatively TRBD1 (5 bases). Trimming removed 4 bases at V and 3 bases at J, with 10 bases between. This CDR3 has 14 residues. Germline CDR1 SGHVS, CDR2 FQNEAQ. The CDR3 protein is CASSSLGVYNEQFF. The CDR3, as DNA: TGTGCCAGCAGCTCTTTAGGGGTCTACAATGAGCAGTTCTTC.

As for this clonotype: This may arise from a read error, as a much more abundant clone is one base away. The chain carries TRBV6-1 and TRBJ2-7; D remains unclear. This CDR3 is 13 amino acids long. The V end lost 7 bases, the J end lost 4 bases, and 14 bases lay between the germline ends. Germline V gene lookup returns CDR1 MNHNS and CDR2 SASEGT. The CDR3 sequence is CASKRPARYEQYF. The CDR3 DNA reads as TGTGCCAGCAAGCGACCAGCGCGTTACGAGCAGTACTTC.

There are a few counts of this clonotype. The V gene is TRBV4-1, the J gene TRBJ2-1; tentatively, D is TRBD1 (5 bases). The CDR3 runs to 15 residues. Germline CDR1 reads MGHRA; CDR2 reads YSYEKL. Trimming cost V 0 bases and J 4 bases, with 10 bases left between them. The CDR3 bases are TGCGCCAGCAGCCAAGAGACAGCCCTTTACAATGAGCAGTTCTTC. Protein sequence: CASSQETALYNEQFF.

This clonotype was counted ten times or more. The rearrangement joins TRBV9 to TRBJ1-2; D uncertain. The CDR3 is 14 amino acids. The ends were cut back, 0 bases at V and 8 bases at J, with 14 bases in the middle. Germline CDR1 is SGDLS and CDR2 is YYNGEE. Written as DNA, the CDR3 is TGTGCCAGCAGCGTAGCTTCAGCGAAAAGCGGCTACACCTTC. Protein sequence: CASSVASAKSGYTF.

This clonotype was detected many times. V gene TRBV2 combines with J gene TRBJ2-4; no clear D. The germline V gene encodes CDR1 SNHLY and CDR2 FYNNEI. The CDR3 runs 15 residues. Trimming took 3 bases from V and 0 from J, leaving 9 bases between them. CDR3 loop: CASSDPVSAKNIQYF. CDR3 bases: TGTGCCAGCAGTGATCCAGTCTCAGCCAAAAACATTCAGTACTTC.

In its sample, this clonotype was seen many times. The chain combines TRBV12-5 with TRBJ2-4; no clear D gene. The CDR3 contains 16 residues. V lost 1 base and J lost 5, with 15 bases in between. Germline lookup yields CDR1 LGHNT and CDR2 FRNRAP. The CDR3 is CASGLGLGAIENIQYF. CDR3 nucleotide sequence: TGTGCTAGTGGTTTGGGCCTAGGTGCCATCGAAAACATTCAGTACTTC.

This clonotype occurred many times. The chain carries TRBV6-5 and TRBJ1-4, with D possibly being TRBD1 (5 bases). Germline values: CDR1 MNHEY, CDR2 SVGAGI. The V end was cut by 6 bases, the J end by 5 bases, with 13 bases between. This CDR3 is 14 amino acids long. The CDR3 protein is CASRYGDWNEKLFF. The CDR3, as DNA: TGTGCCAGCAGGTACGGGGACTGGAATGAAAAACTGTTTTTT.

This chain links TRBV7-6 with TRBJ2-7; 7 bases match TRBD2. This CDR3 is built from 16 residues. V gave up 5 bases and J gave up 0 bases; unmatched junction bases: 10. Germline lookup yields CDR1 SGHVS and CDR2 FNYEAQ. Here the CDR3 reads CASSPKLAAFSYEQYF. The CDR3 bases are TGTGCCAGCAGCCCAAAGCTAGCGGCCTTCTCCTACGAGCAGTACTTC. Complete variable domain (other parts from reference TRBV7-6 and TRBJ2-7): GAGVSQSPRYKVTKRGQDVALRCDPISGHVSLYWYRQALGQGPEFLTYFNYEAQQDKSGLPNDRFSAERPEGSISTLTIQRTEQRDSAMYRCASSPKLAAFSYEQYFGPGTRLTVT.

This clonotype has a count of ten or more. The V and J genes are TRBV5-1 and TRBJ2-3, with a possible D match to TRBD2 (6 bases). The length of the CDR3 is 14 residues. In germline, CDR1 is SGHRS, CDR2 YFSETQ. Between the trimmed V and J ends, which lost 2 bases and 2 bases, there was a span of 9 bases. This chain's CDR3 is CASSFPSDTDTQYF. The CDR3 DNA follows: TGCGCCAGCAGCTTCCCTAGCGACACAGATACGCAGTATTTT.

In its sample, this clonotype was seen many times. The chain couples TRBV12-3 or TRBV12-4 to TRBJ2-7; 8 positions match TRBD2. The junction had 4 bases not matched to a gene; V was cut back by 6 bases and J by 3 bases. This CDR3 contains 13 residues. CDR3 DNA: TGTGCCAGCAGCCTCGGGACTAGCTACGAGCAGTACTTC. This translates into CASSLGTSYEQYF.

This clonotype was picked up many times. The chain recombines TRBV7-2 with TRBJ2-7; 8 bases fit TRBD1. Germline CDR1 and CDR2: SGHTA and FQGNSA. The V and J ends lost 5 bases and 0 bases, in that order; junction bases with no gene match: 6. This CDR3 spans 15 amino acids. The CDR3 sequence: CASSEWTGFSYEQYF. DNA of the CDR3: TGTGCCAGCAGCGAATGGACAGGGTTCTCCTACGAGCAGTACTTC.

This clonotype was seen a few times. The rearrangement uses TRBV5-1 and TRBJ2-2; 7 bases line up with TRBD1. The CDR3 runs 14 residues. Germline CDR1 is SGHRS and CDR2 is YFSETQ. V lost 4 bases to trimming and J lost 5 bases; unmatched junction nucleotides: 5. The DNA for the CDR3 is TGCGCCAGCAGCAGGGACAGTAGAACCGGGGAGCTGTTTTTT. This translates into CASSRDSRTGELFF.

Points on this clonotype: A clone one base away is much larger, so this may be a read error. Because the CDR3 is missing its conserved closing phenylalanine or tryptophan, this is likely a read error. The chain employs TRBV6-1 and TRBJ2-1; D remains ambiguous. Germline V lookup: CDR1 MNHNS, CDR2 SASEGT. V shed 7 bases and J shed 6 bases, with 7 bases lying between them. The CDR3 has 11 residues. The CDR3 nucleotides read TGTGCCAGCAAATTTCTCAATGAGCAGTTCCTC. It specifies CASKFLNEQFL.

J is TRBJ1-5 and V is TRBV19; unclear D gene. The CDR3 extends over 10 amino acids. With 6 bases removed from V and 5 bases from J, the gap between germline ends came to 2 bases. Germline assignment: CDR1 LNHDA and CDR2 SQIVND (reference sequence). The CDR3 reads CASRHQPQHF. In nucleotides, the CDR3 is TGTGCCAGTAGGCATCAGCCCCAGCATTTT.

The V gene is TRBV29-1, the J gene TRBJ1-5; D gene ambiguous. CDR3 size: 14 residues. The V gene's germline CDR1 is SQVTM and CDR2 ANQGSEA. V dropped 6 bases and J dropped 6 bases, with 18 bases sitting between them. The CDR3 protein is CSVHPAGRGQPQHF. In nucleotides, the CDR3 is TGCAGCGTGCACCCCGCGGGGAGAGGTCAGCCCCAGCATTTT.

This chain uses TRBV13 with TRBJ2-1; 13 bases are a match to TRBD2. The germline V gene has CDR1 PRHDT and CDR2 FYEKMQ (reference sequence). This CDR3 comprises 17 residues. With V trimmed by 5 bases and J by 9 bases, 13 bases remained unmatched. CDR3 protein: CASSPKTGTSGILEQFF. CDR3 coding DNA: TGTGCCAGCAGCCCGAAGACCGGGACTAGCGGGATACTTGAGCAGTTCTTC.

A few counts support this clonotype. In this CDR3 the conserved last residue, phenylalanine or tryptophan, is missing, so a read error is likely. The V and J genes are TRBV5-1 and TRBJ2-7; D gene unclear. The V gene lost 1 base and the J gene lost 3 bases, with 8 bases spanning the gap. CDR3 length equals 13 residues. Germline CDR1 and CDR2: SGHRS and YFSETQ. The CDR3 DNA sequence: TGCGCCAGCAGCTTGAACGGATTCTACGAGCAGTACCTC. Its translation is CASSLNGFYEQYL.

The chain joins TRBV10-3 to TRBJ1-5; TRBD1 agrees at 7 bases. The junction had 10 bases not matched to a gene; V was cut back by 3 bases and J by 5 bases. Germline V gives CDR1 ENHRY, CDR2 SYGVKD. The CDR3 runs to 16 residues. As DNA, the CDR3 is TGTGCCATCAGTGATTGGGGGGACAGAGGGGATCAGCCCCAGCATTTT. As protein: CAISDWGDRGDQPQHF.

This clonotype was counted ten times or more. The CDR3 bases are TGTGCCAGCAGCTTACAGGGGTGGGACACTGAAGCTTTCTTT. This encodes CASSLQGWDTEAFF. V usage is TRBV5-6 and J usage is TRBJ1-1, with 7 nucleotides matching TRBD1. Trimming took 2 bases from V and 3 from J; bases not matched to a gene: 4. CDR1 and CDR2 from the germline V gene are SGHDT and YYEEEE. The CDR3 contains 14 residues.

This clonotype was recorded many times. Here the CDR3 reads CASSLDLGQGAGAFF. CDR3 DNA: TGTGCCAGCAGCTTGGATTTGGGACAGGGGGCCGGAGCTTTCTTT. The chain couples TRBV5-6 to TRBJ1-1; 12 nucleotides line up with TRBD1. The CDR3 consists of 15 residues. The J segment lost 10 bases and the V segment lost 0 bases, leaving 7 bases of the junction unmatched. The germline V gene has CDR1 SGHDT and CDR2 YYEEEE.

This clonotype was found many times. V usage is TRBV6-5 and J usage is TRBJ2-7; 7 positions match TRBD1. The CDR3 extends over 14 amino acids. Germline V lookup: CDR1 MNHEY, CDR2 SVGAGI. The V segment lost 1 base and the J segment 4 bases; nucleotides outside the gene matches: 4. The CDR3 region has the DNA TGTGCCAGCAGTTACTTACAGGGGAAATACGAGCAGTACTTC. Translation: CASSYLQGKYEQYF.

As for this clonotype: A much larger clone lies a single base off, so this may be a read error. The chain has TRBV7-2 and TRBJ2-1; D gene ambiguous. Germline lookup yields CDR1 SGHTA and CDR2 FQGNSA. CDR3 size: 13 residues. The CDR3 region is CASSREAKNIQCF. The CDR3 DNA reads as TGTGCCAGCAGCCGCGAAGCCAAAAACATTCAGTGCTTC. Full variable domain (outside the CDR3, taken from reference TRBV7-2 and TRBJ2-1): GAGVSQSPSNKVTEKGKDVELRCDPISGHTALYWYRQSLGQGLEFLIYFQGNSAPDKSGLPSDRFSAERTGGSVSTLTIQRTQQEDSAVYLCASSREAKNIQCFGPGTRLTVL.

V usage is TRBV24-1 and J usage is TRBJ2-7; unclear D gene. Germline CDR1 is KGHDR and CDR2 is SFDVKD. Trimming stripped 2 bases from V and 8 bases from J, with 6 bases between. The CDR3 totals 11 residues. CDR3 loop: CATSDYSQQYF. In DNA form, the CDR3 reads TGTGCCACCAGTGATTACTCCCAGCAGTACTTC.